The rows below give T cell receptor beta chains drawn from one sample of a study of T cell repertoires and HLA-DP antigens. Antigens of these TCRs are unknown. Produced via immunoSEQ multiplex PCR; TCRdb's table is partial and in-frame only. The sample carries almost 90,000 clones, 86% recorded once. Sequencing input: CD4+ T cells from PBMCs. The origin of the receptors is a man aged 45-65 years in good health and CMV-seronegative. Both conserved end residues are part of each CDR3. D genes are given only for firm matches. Some rows mark clone size as missing; the rest say once, few, many or name a class of expanded clone.

TRBD2	TRBV18	16	TRBJ2-5	NA	CASSPPFLAGGKTQYF	TGTGCCAGCTCACCACCTTTCCTAGCGGGGGGAAAGACCCAGTACTTC
TRBD2	TRBV19	16	TRBJ2-3	NA	CASSLRTSSSTDTQYF	TGTGCCAGTAGTCTACGGACTAGTTCGAGCACAGATACGCAGTATTTT
NA	TRBV7-9	12	TRBJ2-2	NA	CASSFETGELFF	TGTGCCAGCAGCTTTGAGACCGGGGAGCTGTTTTTT
NA	TRBV7-2	12	TRBJ2-7	few	CASSLVTYEQYF	TGTGCCAGCAGCTTGGTGACCTACGAGCAGTACTTC
NA	TRBV30	14	TRBJ2-4	NA	CAWSGGEAKNIQYF	TGTGCCTGGAGTGGTGGGGAAGCCAAAAACATTCAGTACTTC
TRBD2	TRBV5-1	14	TRBJ2-1	NA	CASSLSSGINEQFF	TGCGCCAGCAGCTTGTCTAGCGGGATAAATGAGCAGTTCTTC
NA	TRBV30	16	TRBJ2-1	NA	CAWSPKGGAPYNEQFF	TGTGCCTGGAGCCCAAAGGGGGGCGCACCCTACAATGAGCAGTTCTTC
TRBD2	TRBV30	14	TRBJ2-7	NA	CAWNLAGGPGEQYF	TGTGCCTGGAATTTAGCGGGAGGGCCGGGGGAGCAGTACTTC
NA	TRBV5-4	13	TRBJ2-3	NA	CASKGQNTDTQYF	TGTGCCAGCAAGGGACAAAACACAGATACGCAGTATTTT
TRBD1	TRBV28	12	TRBJ1-1	NA	CASSQGEIRAFF	TGTGCCAGCAGCCAGGGGGAAATTCGAGCTTTCTTT
TRBD1	TRBV10-1	14	TRBJ2-7	NA	CASGGQGNSYEQYF	TGCGCCAGCGGGGGACAGGGGAACTCCTACGAGCAGTACTTC